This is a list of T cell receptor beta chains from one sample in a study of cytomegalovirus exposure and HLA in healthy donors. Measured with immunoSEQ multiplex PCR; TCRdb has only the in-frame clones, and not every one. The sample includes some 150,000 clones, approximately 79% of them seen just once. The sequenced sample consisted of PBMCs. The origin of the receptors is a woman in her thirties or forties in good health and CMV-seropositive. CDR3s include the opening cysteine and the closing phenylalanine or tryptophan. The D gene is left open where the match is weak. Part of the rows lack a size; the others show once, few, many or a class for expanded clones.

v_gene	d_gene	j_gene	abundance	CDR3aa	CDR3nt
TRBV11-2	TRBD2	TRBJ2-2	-	CASSPLSLKRGAGTGELFF	TGTGCCAGCAGCCCCCTCTCTCTGAAGCGGGGGGCCGGAACCGGGGAGCTGTTTTTT
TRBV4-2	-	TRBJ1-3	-	CASSQDARGSGNTIYF	TGTGCCAGCAGCCAAGATGCCCGAGGCTCTGGAAACACCATATATTTT
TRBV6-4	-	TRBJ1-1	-	CAILDSTMNTEAFF	TGTGCCATTCTTGACAGTACCATGAACACTGAAGCTTTCTTT
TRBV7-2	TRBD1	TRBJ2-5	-	CASSTRQGWETQYF	TGTGCCAGCAGCACCCGACAGGGATGGGAGACCCAGTACTTC
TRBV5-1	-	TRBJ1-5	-	CASSLGTDNQPQHF	TGCGCCAGCAGCCTGGGCACAGATAATCAGCCCCAGCATTTT
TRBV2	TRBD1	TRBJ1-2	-	CASSPPGQARSHGYTF	TGTGCCAGCAGTCCACCGGGACAGGCCCGATCTCATGGCTACACCTTC
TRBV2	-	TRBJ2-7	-	CASRRELGSYEQYF	TGTGCCAGCAGGAGGGAGTTGGGTTCCTACGAGCAGTACTTC
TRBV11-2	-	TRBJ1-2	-	CASSFDRGGYTF	TGTGCCAGCAGCTTTGATCGGGGTGGCTACACCTTC
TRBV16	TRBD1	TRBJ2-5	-	CASSPTTGGMETQYF	TGTGCCAGCAGCCCTACGACAGGGGGTATGGAGACCCAGTACTTC
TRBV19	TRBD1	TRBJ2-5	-	CASSGSGQSTQYF	TGTGCCAGTAGTGGCTCGGGACAGTCGACCCAGTACTTC
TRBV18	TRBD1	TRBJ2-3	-	CASSRDRLSTDTQYF	TGTGCCAGCTCACGGGACAGGTTAAGCACAGATACGCAGTATTTT
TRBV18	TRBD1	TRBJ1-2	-	CASSFGTGYYGYTF	TGTGCCAGCTCATTCGGGACAGGGTACTATGGCTACACCTTC
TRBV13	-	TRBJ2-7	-	CASRDRGGEQYF	TGTGCCAGCAGGGATAGGGGGGGCGAGCAGTACTTC
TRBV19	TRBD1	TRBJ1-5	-	CASSLEGDRARHQPQHF	TGTGCCAGTAGTCTGGAGGGGGACAGGGCGCGCCATCAGCCCCAGCATTTT
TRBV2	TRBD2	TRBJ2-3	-	CASRTSGGVYTDTQYF	TGTGCCAGCAGAACTAGCGGGGGGGTCTACACAGATACGCAGTATTTT
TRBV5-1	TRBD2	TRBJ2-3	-	CASSSSGGRVDTQYF	TGCGCCAGCAGCTCGAGCGGGGGCCGGGTGGATACGCAGTATTTT
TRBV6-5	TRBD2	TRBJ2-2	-	CASSPGGRGTGELFF	TGTGCCAGCAGCCCGGGGGGTCGCGGCACCGGGGAGCTGTTTTTT
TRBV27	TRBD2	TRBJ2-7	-	CASSLAGGRGFYEQYF	TGTGCCAGCAGTTTGGCGGGCGGGAGAGGTTTCTACGAGCAGTACTTC
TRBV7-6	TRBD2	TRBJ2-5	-	CASSLGTGQRGPLRETQYF	TGTGCCAGCAGCTTGGGGACTGGCCAGCGGGGGCCCTTACGGGAGACCCAGTACTTC
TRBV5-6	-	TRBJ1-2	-	CASSPRTGNYGYTF	TGTGCCAGCAGCCCAAGGACGGGGAACTATGGCTACACCTTC
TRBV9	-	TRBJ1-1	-	CASSVEWTDTEAFF	TGTGCCAGCAGCGTGGAATGGACTGACACTGAAGCTTTCTTT
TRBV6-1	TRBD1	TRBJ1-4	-	CASSEGMGQGNEKLFF	TGTGCCAGCAGTGAAGGCATGGGACAGGGTAATGAAAAACTGTTTTTT
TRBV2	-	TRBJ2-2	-	CASKEQGGTGELFF	TGTGCCAGCAAGGAACAGGGTGGCACCGGGGAGCTGTTTTTT
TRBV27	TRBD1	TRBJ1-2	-	CASSSPDRRYGYTF	TGTGCCAGCAGTTCCCCGGACAGGCGCTATGGCTACACCTTC
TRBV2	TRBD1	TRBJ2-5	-	CASSVDRAGTQYF	TGTGCCAGCAGCGTGGACAGGGCGGGGACCCAGTACTTC
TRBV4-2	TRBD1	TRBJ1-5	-	CASSQDGGGGISNQPQHF	TGTGCCAGCAGCCAAGACGGAGGAGGGGGCATAAGCAATCAGCCCCAGCATTTT
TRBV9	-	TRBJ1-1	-	CASSVAPQTDEAFF	TGTGCCAGCAGCGTAGCTCCCCAGACTGATGAAGCTTTCTTT
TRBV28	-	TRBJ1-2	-	CASGQTYGYTF	TGTGCCAGCGGACAGACCTATGGCTACACCTTC
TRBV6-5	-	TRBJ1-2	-	CASSLGGYGYTF	TGTGCCAGCAGTTTGGGGGGCTATGGCTACACCTTC
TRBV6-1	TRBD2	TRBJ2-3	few	CASSGFLAGGLPSSTDTQYF	TGTGCCAGCAGTGGTTTCTTAGCGGGGGGGCTACCGTCGAGCACAGATACGCAGTATTTT
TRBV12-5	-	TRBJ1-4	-	CASGLGSTGQNEKLFF	TGTGCTAGTGGTTTGGGATCCACAGGGCAGAACGAAAAACTGTTTTTT
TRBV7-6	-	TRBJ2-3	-	CASRGRGGTDTQYF	TGTGCCAGCAGGGGAAGGGGGGGGACAGATACGCAGTATTTT
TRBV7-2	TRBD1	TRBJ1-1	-	CASSAGTGRYTEAFF	TGTGCCAGCAGCGCCGGGACAGGGCGATACACTGAAGCTTTCTTT
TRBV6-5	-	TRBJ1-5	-	CASRSRAGQPQHF	TGTGCCAGCAGAAGCAGGGCTGGTCAGCCCCAGCATTTT
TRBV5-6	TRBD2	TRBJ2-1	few	CASRRGSEQFF	TGTGCCAGCAGACGCGGGAGCGAGCAGTTCTTC
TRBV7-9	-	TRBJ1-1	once	CASSRQATEAFF	TGTGCCAGCAGCAGACAGGCAACTGAAGCTTTCTTT
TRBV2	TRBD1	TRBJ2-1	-	CASNPGQGGDEQFF	TGTGCCAGCAACCCGGGACAGGGAGGGGATGAGCAGTTCTTC
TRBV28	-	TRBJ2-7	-	CASSLSSSYEQYF	TGTGCCAGCAGTTTATCGAGCTCCTACGAGCAGTACTTC
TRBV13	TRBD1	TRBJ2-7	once	CASSLGGTGRYEQYF	TGTGCCAGCAGCTTAGGCGGGACAGGTCGCTACGAGCAGTACTTC
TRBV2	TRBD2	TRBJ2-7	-	CASSEGPTGTSGGYLSYEQYF	TGTGCCAGCAGTGAAGGACCAACCGGGACTAGCGGGGGTTACCTCTCCTACGAGCAGTACTTC
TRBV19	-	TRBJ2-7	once	CANRRPGYEQYF	TGTGCCAACCGTAGGCCGGGCTACGAGCAGTACTTC
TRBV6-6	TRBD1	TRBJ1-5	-	CASSLTGDRVDQPQHF	TGTGCCAGCAGCCTAACGGGGGACAGGGTTGATCAGCCCCAGCATTTT
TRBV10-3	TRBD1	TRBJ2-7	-	CAISEPGTGTCEQYF	TGTGCCATCAGTGAGCCCGGGACAGGGACGTGCGAGCAGTACTTC
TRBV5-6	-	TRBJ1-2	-	CASSPQGPLKGYTF	TGTGCCAGCAGCCCACAGGGCCCCCTAAAGGGCTACACCTTC
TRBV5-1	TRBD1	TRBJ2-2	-	CASSPDRVNTGELFF	TGCGCCAGCAGCCCCGACAGGGTGAACACCGGGGAGCTGTTTTTT
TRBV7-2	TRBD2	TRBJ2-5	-	CASSLGLAGGWMETQYF	TGTGCCAGCAGCTTAGGGCTAGCGGGGGGATGGATGGAGACCCAGTACTTC
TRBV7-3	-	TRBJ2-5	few	CASSLGPGETQYF	TGTGCCAGCAGCTTGGGGCCAGGGGAGACCCAGTACTTC
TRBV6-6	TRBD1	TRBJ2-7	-	CASSRGTGEYEQYF	TGTGCCAGCAGCCGAGGGACAGGGGAGTACGAGCAGTACTTC
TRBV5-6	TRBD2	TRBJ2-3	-	CASQTSGGTDTQYF	TGTGCCAGCCAGACTAGCGGGGGAACCGATACGCAGTATTTT
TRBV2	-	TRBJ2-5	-	CASRRGITIQETQYF	TGTGCCAGCCGACGGGGGATAACAATCCAAGAGACCCAGTACTTC
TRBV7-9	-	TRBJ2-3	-	CSSSPRGGRTDTQYF	TGTTCCAGCAGCCCGAGGGGAGGCCGCACAGATACGCAGTATTTT
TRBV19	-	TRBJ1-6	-	CASSIGEVNSPLHF	TGTGCCAGTAGTATCGGGGAAGTAAATTCACCCCTCCACTTT
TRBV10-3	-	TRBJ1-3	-	CAIRAQASSGNTIYF	TGTGCCATCAGGGCGCAGGCGAGCTCTGGAAACACCATATATTTT
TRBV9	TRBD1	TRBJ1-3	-	CASTTGGGGNTIYF	TGTGCCAGCACTACAGGGGGTGGTGGAAACACCATATATTTT
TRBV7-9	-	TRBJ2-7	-	CASSLVAVSYEQYF	TGTGCCAGCAGCTTAGTGGCAGTCTCCTACGAGCAGTACTTC